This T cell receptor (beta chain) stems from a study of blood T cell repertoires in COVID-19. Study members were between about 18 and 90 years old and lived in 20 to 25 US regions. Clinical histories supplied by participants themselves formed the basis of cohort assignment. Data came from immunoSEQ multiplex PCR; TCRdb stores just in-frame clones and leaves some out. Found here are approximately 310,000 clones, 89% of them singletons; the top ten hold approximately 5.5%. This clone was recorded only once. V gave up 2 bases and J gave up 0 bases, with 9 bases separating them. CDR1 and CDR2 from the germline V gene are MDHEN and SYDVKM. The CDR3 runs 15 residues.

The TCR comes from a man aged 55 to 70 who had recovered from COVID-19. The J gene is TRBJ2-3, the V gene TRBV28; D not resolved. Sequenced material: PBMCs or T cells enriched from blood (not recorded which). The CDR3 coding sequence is TGTGCCAGCAGTTTAATAGGAGCCAGCACAGATACGCAGTATTTT. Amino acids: CASSLIGASTDTQYF.